Described below is a single T cell receptor beta chain sequence and its context. CDR1 is LNHNV, CDR2 YYDKDF, per germline (reference sequence). CDR3 length equals 16 residues. The V gene lost 3 bases and the J gene lost 6 bases, with 18 bases spanning the gap. The record originates from a study of shared clonotypes between healthy human individuals. Produced via immunoSEQ multiplex PCR; TCRdb's table is partial and in-frame only. The sample records approximately 1.9 million clones, roughly 93% being singletons. Naive CD8 cells, CD45RO-negative and positively selected for CCR7, excluded terminally differentiated effector memory CD45RA+ cells. Only Caucasian adults living in Nashville, Tennessee served as donors.

This rearrangement joins TRBV15 to TRBJ2-1, with a tentative D call TRBD1 (5 bases). Specimen: naive CD8+ T cells from PBMCs. This clonotype was sampled from a young man in good health. Some clones in this sample may be carry-over from other donors' samples. The CDR3 protein is CATSRTIQGFGNEQFF. Here the CDR3 DNA reads TGTGCCACCAGCAGGACAATCCAGGGATTCGGCAATGAGCAGTTCTTC.